This TCR beta chain was observed in a study of shared clonotypes between healthy human individuals. About the study: Per donor, three plates held CD4 naive cells, three held CD4 memory, two held CD8 naive and one held CD8 memory.

Concerning this clone itself: Its antigen is unidentified.

Deep level was the assay's run setting. Generated by immunoSEQ multiplex PCR, the TCRdb table keeps only in-frame clones and is missing some. The repertoire consists of some 580,000 clones, with roughly 97% occurring once and the leading ten covering around 0.058%. Partitioning of CD4+ cells yielded a CD45RA+ naive subset and a CD45RA-negative memory subset. Study-level results: When naive CD4 clonotypes were compared across a few donors, about 5% were shared.

This CDR3 has 17 amino acids. The V and J ends lost 4 bases and 1 base respectively, with 16 bases between them. CDR1 and CDR2 from the germline V gene are MDHEN and SYDVKM. The sample was naive CD4+ T cells sorted from blood. Subset: CD45RA+ positively selected. The clonotype comes from a woman in her thirties in good health. V usage is TRBV28 and J usage is TRBJ2-2; D remains ambiguous. CDR3 DNA: TGTGCCAGCAGTTCCCCCCGAGAAGCCTTGAACACCGGGGAGCTGTTTTTT. It codes for CASSSPREALNTGELFF.